This T cell receptor beta chain was sequenced during a study of Tregs in tolerant kidney transplant recipients. TCRdb keeps only in-frame clones here, not all; method: immunoSEQ multiplex PCR. Here the sample spans 74,000 or so clones, roughly nine tenths being singletons. Germline CDR1 is MNHEY and CDR2 is SMNVEV (reference sequence). This CDR3 contains 13 residues. Between the trimmed V and J ends, which lost 8 bases and 2 bases, there was a span of 10 bases. Related graft donors supplied nonmyeloablative bone marrow transplants, and mixed chimerism was transient. Thawed PBMCs were FACS-sorted into unstimulated CD4+CD25+CD127- regulatory T cells, CD4+CD25- non-regulatory cells, CD4 and CD8 cells.

This sequence was found in a human patient who received a combined kidney and bone marrow transplant. T cells may partly derive from the graft donor. The chain employs TRBV27 and TRBJ2-4; unclear D gene. The sequencing used CD4+ T cells from blood (PBMCs), collected 24 months after the transplant. DNA of the CDR3: TGTGCCAGCTCTAGAAACACCAAAAACATTCAGTACTTC. Its translation: CASSRNTKNIQYF.